This T cell receptor beta chain was captured by sequencing in a study of blood T cells in healthy people across ages. Overall study results and limits: Researchers judged that diversity estimates from one million T cells fell short of true values. A roughly linear fall in TCR beta diversity per million T cells was seen with increasing age.

All donors came from Russia, were Caucasian and healthy, and spanned ages about 6 to 100. Per germline, CDR1 MDHEN and CDR2 SYDVKM. CDR3 length: 15 residues. For this clonotype: Its antigen is as yet unknown. Germline and junction disagree at one end, which may indicate a read error.

A second roughly 7 to 11 cycle PCR used barcoded and J-beta primers. Every sample gave at least 3 million paired-end reads containing CDR3. TCRdb independently ran MiXCR on the 5' RACE reads; one entry per CDR3 protein. The sample includes 1.5 million to 2 million distinct CDR3 sequences, approximately 50% of them seen just once. The source of this sequence is a woman in her thirties or forties in good health. The rearrangement links TRBV28 to TRBJ2-4, with D tentatively TRBD1 (7 bases). Sequenced sample: blood. DNA of the CDR3: TGTGCCAGCAGGGCTGCGGGGACAGCAAAAAACATTCAGAACTTC. Protein sequence: CASRAAGTAKNIQNF.